This TCR beta chain was identified during a study of T cells in Graves' hyperthyroidism and ophthalmopathy. Hyperthyroidism of Graves' type that showed no ophthalmopathy progression within 18 months was stable. From more than 9.5 ml of fresh peripheral blood, PBMCs were isolated. This clonotype was picked up a small number of times. What it binds is not known. Germline lookup yields CDR1 SGHDT and CDR2 YYEEEE. This CDR3 has 13 amino acids. Trimming removed 4 bases from V and 1 base from J, with 5 bases in between. What was amplified from RNA transcripts were TCR beta CDR3 regions. RT-PCR in the first round (using the HTBI primer set) targeted the TCR CDR3. TCRdb re-analysed the multiplex PCR reads in MiXCR, keeping a single row per CDR3 protein. Found here are about 840,000 distinct CDR3 sequences, 38% of them singletons; the top ten hold approximately 10%. Regarding the study as a whole: Ophthalmopathy could be told apart from stable hyperthyroidism with a 13 V-J model. Blood also carried most thyroid clonotypes expanded above 0.001.

The source of this sequence is a young man with Graves' hyperthyroidism. The V gene is TRBV5-6, the J gene TRBJ2-2; D call uncertain. Source material: blood. CDR3 sequence (DNA): TGTGCCAGCAGCAAACAGAACACCGGGGAGCTGTTTTTT. This translates into CASSKQNTGELFF. The full variable domain, in which reference TRBV5-6 and TRBJ2-2 provide the parts outside the CDR3, is DAGVTQSPTHLIKTRGQQVTLRCSPKSGHDTVSWYQQALGQGPQFIFQYYEEEERQRGNFPDRFSGHQFPNYSSELNVNALLLGDSALYLCASSKQNTGELFFGEGSRLTVL.